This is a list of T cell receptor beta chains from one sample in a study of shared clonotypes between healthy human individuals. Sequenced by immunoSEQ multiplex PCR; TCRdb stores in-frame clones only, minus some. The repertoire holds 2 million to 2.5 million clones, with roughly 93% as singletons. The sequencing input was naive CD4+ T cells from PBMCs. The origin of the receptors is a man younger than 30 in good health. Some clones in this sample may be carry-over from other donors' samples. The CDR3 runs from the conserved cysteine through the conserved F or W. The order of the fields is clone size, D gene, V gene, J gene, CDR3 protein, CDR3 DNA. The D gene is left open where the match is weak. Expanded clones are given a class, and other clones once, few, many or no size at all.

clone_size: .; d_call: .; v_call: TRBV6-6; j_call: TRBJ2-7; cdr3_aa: CASSYDGASSYEQYF; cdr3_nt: TGTGCCAGCAGTTACGACGGGGCCAGCTCCTACGAGCAGTACTTC
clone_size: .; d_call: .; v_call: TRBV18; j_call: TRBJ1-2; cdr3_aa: CASSPLRQDYGYTF; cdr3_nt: TGTGCCAGCTCACCACTGCGACAGGACTATGGCTACACCTTC
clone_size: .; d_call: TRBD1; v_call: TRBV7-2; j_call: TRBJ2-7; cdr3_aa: CASSLRGGQGQYEQYF; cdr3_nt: TGTGCCAGCAGCTTAAGGGGGGGACAGGGCCAATACGAGCAGTACTTC
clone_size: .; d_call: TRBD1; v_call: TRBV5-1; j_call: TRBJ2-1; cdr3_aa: CASFIYSGTGVNEQFF; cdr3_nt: TGCGCCAGCTTCATCTACTCCGGGACAGGGGTCAATGAGCAGTTCTTC
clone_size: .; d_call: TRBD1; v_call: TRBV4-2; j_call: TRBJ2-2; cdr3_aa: CASSGQGEAGELFF; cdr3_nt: TGTGCCAGCAGCGGACAGGGCGAGGCCGGGGAGCTGTTTTTT
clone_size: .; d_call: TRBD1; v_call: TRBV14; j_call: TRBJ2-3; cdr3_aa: CASSQGQGAYTQYF; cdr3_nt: TGTGCCAGCAGCCAGGGACAGGGAGCCTATACGCAGTATTTT
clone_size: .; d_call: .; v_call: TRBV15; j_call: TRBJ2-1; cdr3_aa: CATSWGANNENNEQFF; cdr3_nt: TGTGCCACCAGTTGGGGGGCCAACAACGAGAACAATGAGCAGTTCTTC
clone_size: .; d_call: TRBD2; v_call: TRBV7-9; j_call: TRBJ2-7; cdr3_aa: CASSLLAAPQGEQYF; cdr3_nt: TGTGCCAGCAGCTTGCTAGCGGCGCCTCAGGGTGAGCAGTACTTC
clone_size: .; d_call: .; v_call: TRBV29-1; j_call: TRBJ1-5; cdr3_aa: CSVGGGNQPQHF; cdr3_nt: TGCAGCGTTGGGGGTGGCAATCAGCCCCAGCATTTT
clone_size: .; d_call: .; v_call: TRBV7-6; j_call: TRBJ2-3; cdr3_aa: CASSLVGTQGGDTQYF; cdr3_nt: TGTGCCAGCAGCTTAGTTGGGACCCAAGGGGGAGATACGCAGTATTTT
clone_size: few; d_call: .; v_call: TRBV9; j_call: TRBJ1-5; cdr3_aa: CASSATPRTNQPQHF; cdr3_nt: TGTGCCAGCAGCGCGACACCCAGGACCAATCAGCCCCAGCATTTT
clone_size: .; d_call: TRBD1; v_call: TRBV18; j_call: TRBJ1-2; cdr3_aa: CASSPDRGYGYTF; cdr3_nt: TGTGCCAGCTCACCAGACAGGGGGTATGGCTACACCTTC
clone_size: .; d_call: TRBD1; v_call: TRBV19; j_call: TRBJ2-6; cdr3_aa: CASSITGQGAVGANVLTF; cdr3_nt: TGTGCCAGTAGTATAACGGGACAGGGGGCCGTAGGGGCCAACGTCCTGACTTTC
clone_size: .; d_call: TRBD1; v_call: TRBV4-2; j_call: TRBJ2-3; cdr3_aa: CASSQEERGQSTDTQYF; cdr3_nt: TGTGCCAGCAGCCAAGAGGAAAGGGGGCAGAGCACAGATACGCAGTATTTT
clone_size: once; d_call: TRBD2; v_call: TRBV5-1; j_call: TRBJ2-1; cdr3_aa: CASSQAGGPYNEQFF; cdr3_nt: TGCGCCAGCAGCCAGGCGGGAGGGCCCTACAATGAGCAGTTCTTC
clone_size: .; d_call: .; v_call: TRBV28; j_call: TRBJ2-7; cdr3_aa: CASSLKRYEQYF; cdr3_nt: TGTGCCAGCAGTTTAAAACGTTACGAGCAGTACTTC
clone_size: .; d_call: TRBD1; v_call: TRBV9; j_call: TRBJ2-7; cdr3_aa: CASSVEATRGTGGYEQYF; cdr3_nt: TGTGCCAGCAGCGTAGAAGCGACGAGGGGGACAGGGGGATACGAGCAGTACTTC
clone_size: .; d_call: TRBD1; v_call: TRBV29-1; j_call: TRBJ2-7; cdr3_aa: CSVRTGSQQYF; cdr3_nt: TGCAGCGTGAGGACAGGGTCCCAGCAGTACTTC
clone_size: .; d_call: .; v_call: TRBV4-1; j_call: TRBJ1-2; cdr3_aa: CASSHRDPGAGYTF; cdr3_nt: TGCGCCAGCAGCCACCGGGACCCAGGAGCGGGCTACACCTTC
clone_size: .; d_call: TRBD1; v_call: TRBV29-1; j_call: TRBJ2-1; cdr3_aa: CSGAGNRDRANNEQFF; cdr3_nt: TGCAGCGGGGCCGGCAACCGGGACAGGGCCAACAATGAGCAGTTCTTC
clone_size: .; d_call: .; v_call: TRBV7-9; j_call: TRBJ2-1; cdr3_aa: CASRVEGGREFF; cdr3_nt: TGTGCCAGCAGGGTTGAAGGGGGGCGCGAGTTCTTC
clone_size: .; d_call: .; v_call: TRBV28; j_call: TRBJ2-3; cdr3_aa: CASTKRDTQYF; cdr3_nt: TGTGCCAGCACAAAGCGGGATACGCAGTATTTT
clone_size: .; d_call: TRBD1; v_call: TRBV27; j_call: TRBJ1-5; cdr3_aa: CASSLWGGGLGQPQHF; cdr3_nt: TGTGCCAGCAGTTTATGGGGAGGGGGCTTGGGTCAGCCCCAGCATTTT
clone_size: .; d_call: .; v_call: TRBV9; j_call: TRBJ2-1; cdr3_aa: CASSVGPAGDEQFF; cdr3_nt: TGTGCCAGCAGCGTCGGACCGGCGGGCGATGAGCAGTTCTTC
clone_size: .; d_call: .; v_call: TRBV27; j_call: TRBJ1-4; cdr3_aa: CASTSLDSLFEKLFF; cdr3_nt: TGTGCCAGCACCTCCTTGGACAGTCTTTTTGAAAAACTGTTTTTT
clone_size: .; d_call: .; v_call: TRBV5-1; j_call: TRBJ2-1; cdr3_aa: CASSPRTTSYNEQFF; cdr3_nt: TGCGCCAGCAGCCCCAGGACTACCTCCTACAATGAGCAGTTCTTC
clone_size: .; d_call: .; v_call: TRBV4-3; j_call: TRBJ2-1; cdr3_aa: CASSRRSYGSTGEQFF; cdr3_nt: TGCGCCAGCAGCCGACGGTCATATGGTAGCACGGGTGAGCAGTTCTTC
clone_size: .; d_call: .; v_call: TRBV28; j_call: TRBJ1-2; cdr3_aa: CASTGIDYGYTF; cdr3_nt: TGTGCCAGCACGGGGATCGACTATGGCTACACCTTC
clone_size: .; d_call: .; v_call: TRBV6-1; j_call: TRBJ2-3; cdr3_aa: CASSLRQGTDTQYF; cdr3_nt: TGTGCCAGCAGCCTAAGACAGGGCACAGATACGCAGTATTTT
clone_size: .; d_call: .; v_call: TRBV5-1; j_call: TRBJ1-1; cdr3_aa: CASSLGRANTEAFF; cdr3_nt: TGCGCCAGCAGCTTGGGCAGGGCGAACACTGAAGCTTTCTTT
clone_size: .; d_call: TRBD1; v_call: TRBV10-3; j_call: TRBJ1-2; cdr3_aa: CAINTGGRDYGYTF; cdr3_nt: TGTGCCATCAATACAGGGGGCAGGGACTATGGCTACACCTTC
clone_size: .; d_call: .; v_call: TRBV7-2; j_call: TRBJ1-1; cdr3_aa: CASSHTRPGITNTEAFF; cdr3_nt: TGTGCCAGCAGCCATACTCGACCAGGGATAACGAACACTGAAGCTTTCTTT
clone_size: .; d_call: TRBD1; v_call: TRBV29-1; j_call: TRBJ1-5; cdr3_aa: CSVIQGAQPQHF; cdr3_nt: TGCAGCGTCATTCAGGGGGCTCAGCCCCAGCATTTT
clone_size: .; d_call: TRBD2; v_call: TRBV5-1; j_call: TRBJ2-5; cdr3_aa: CASSLELAGEETQYF; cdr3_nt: TGCGCCAGCAGCTTGGAGTTAGCGGGAGAAGAGACCCAGTACTTC
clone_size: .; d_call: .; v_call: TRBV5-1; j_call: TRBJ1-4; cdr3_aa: CASSRSTSTNEKLFF; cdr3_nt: TGCGCCAGCAGCCGAAGCACTTCAACTAATGAAAAACTGTTTTTT
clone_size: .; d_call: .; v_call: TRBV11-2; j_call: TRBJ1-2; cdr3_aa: CASRGLNDRYGYTF; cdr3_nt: TGTGCCAGCAGGGGACTGAACGACCGCTATGGCTACACCTTC
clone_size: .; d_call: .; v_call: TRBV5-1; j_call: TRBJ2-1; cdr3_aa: CASSSIAGYAEQFF; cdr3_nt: TGCGCCAGCAGCTCGATCGCAGGGTATGCCGAGCAGTTCTTC
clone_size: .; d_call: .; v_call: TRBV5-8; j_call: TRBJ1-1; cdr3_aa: CASSWQGHASTEAFF; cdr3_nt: TGTGCCAGCAGCTGGCAGGGCCATGCGTCCACTGAAGCTTTCTTT
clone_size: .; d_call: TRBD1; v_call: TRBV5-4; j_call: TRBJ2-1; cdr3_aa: CASSLEGTGGYNEQFF; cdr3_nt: TGTGCCAGCAGCTTGGAGGGGACAGGGGGTTACAATGAGCAGTTCTTC
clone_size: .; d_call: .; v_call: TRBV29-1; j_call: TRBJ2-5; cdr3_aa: CSGTVQETQYF; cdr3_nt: TGCAGCGGGACCGTTCAAGAGACCCAGTACTTC
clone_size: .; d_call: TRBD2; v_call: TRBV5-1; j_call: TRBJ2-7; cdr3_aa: CASSPGLAPTYEQYF; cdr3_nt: TGCGCCAGCAGCCCAGGACTAGCGCCCACCTACGAGCAGTACTTC
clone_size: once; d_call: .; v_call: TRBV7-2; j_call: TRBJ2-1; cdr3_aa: CASSLGGQNPNNEQFF; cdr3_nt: TGTGCCAGCAGCTTAGGTGGGCAAAACCCCAACAATGAGCAGTTCTTC
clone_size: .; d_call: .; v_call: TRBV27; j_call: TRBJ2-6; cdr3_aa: CASSLFGLSSGANVLTF; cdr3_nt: TGTGCCAGCAGTTTATTTGGCCTATCATCTGGGGCCAACGTCCTGACTTTC
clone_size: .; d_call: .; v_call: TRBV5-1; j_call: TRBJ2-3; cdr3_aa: CASSLARGSTDTQYF; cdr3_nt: TGCGCCAGCAGCTTGGCCCGGGGTTCCACAGATACGCAGTATTTT
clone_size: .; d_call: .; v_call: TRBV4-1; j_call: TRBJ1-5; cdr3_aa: CASSQGDRQHF; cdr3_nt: TGCGCCAGCAGCCAAGGCGACAGGCAACATTTT
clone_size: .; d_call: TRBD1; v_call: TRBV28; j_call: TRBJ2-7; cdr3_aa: CASYGQGSYEQYF; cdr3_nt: TGTGCCAGCTACGGACAGGGCTCCTACGAGCAGTACTTC
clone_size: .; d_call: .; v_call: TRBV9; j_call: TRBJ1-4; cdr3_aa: CASSVGVGGIEKLFF; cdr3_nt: TGTGCCAGCAGCGTAGGAGTCGGGGGGATTGAAAAACTGTTTTTT
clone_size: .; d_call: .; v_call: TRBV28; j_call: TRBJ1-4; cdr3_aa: CASSPGSYDEKLFF; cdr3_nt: TGTGCCAGCTCTCCGGGGAGCTATGATGAAAAACTGTTTTTT
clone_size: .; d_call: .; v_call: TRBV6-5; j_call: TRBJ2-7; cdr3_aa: CASSGRVTYEQYF; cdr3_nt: TGTGCCAGCAGTGGACGGGTCACCTACGAGCAGTACTTC
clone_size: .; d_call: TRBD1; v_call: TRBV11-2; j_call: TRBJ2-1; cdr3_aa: CASSHKQGASDEQFF; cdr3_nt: TGTGCCAGCAGTCATAAGCAGGGGGCGTCCGATGAGCAGTTCTTC